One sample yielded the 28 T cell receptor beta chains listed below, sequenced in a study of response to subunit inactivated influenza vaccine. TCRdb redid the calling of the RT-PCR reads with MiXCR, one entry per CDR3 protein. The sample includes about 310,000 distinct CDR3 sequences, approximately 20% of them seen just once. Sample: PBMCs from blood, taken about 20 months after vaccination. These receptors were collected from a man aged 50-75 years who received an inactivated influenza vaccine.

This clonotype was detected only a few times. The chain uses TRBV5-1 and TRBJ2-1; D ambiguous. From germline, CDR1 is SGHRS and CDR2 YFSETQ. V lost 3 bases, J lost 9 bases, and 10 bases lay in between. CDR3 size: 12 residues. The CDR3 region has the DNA TGCGCCAGCAGCTCCGAGGTTGGTGAGCAGTTCTTC. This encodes CASSSEVGEQFF.

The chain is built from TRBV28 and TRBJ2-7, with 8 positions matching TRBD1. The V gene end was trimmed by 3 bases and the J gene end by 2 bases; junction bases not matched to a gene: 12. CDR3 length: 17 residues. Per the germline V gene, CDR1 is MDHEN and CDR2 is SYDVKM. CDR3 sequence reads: CASSFPVDRVTTYEQYF. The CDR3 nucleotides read TGTGCCAGCAGTTTTCCTGTGGACAGGGTAACCACCTACGAGCAGTACTTC.

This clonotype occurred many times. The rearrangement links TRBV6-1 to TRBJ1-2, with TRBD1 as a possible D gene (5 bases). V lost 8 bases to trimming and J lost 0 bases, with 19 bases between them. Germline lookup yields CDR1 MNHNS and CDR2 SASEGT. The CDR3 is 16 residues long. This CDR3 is CASDHRRTQTNYGYTF. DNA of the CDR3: TGTGCCAGCGATCACCGACGGACACAGACTAACTATGGCTACACCTTC.

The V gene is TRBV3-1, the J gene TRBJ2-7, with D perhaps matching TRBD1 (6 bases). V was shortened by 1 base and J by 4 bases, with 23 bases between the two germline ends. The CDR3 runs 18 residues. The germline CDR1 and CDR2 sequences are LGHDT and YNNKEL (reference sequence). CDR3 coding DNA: TGTGCCAGCAGCCAAGGAAGCCCCGTAGGGGGTTGGCGATACGAGCAGTACTTC. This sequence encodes CASSQGSPVGGWRYEQYF.

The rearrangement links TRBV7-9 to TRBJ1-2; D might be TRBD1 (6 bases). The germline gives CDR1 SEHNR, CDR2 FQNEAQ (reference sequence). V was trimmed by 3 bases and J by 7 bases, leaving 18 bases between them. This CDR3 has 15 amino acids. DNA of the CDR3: TGTGCCAGCAGCTTCGCTCTACGGGGGGCCGGTGGCTACACCTTC. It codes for CASSFALRGAGGYTF.

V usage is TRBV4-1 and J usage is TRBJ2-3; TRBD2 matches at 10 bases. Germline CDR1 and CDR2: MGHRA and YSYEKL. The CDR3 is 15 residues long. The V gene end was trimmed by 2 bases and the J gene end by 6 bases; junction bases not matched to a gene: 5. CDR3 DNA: TGCGCCAGCAGCCAACTGGGACTAGCGACCGATACGCAGTATTTT. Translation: CASSQLGLATDTQYF.

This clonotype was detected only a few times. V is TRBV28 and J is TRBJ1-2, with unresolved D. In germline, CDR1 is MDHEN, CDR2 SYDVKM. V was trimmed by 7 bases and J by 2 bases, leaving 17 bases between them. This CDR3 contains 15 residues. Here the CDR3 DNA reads TGTGCCAGCACCTCGCGGCGGGTGGGGAACTATGGCTACACCTTC. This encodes CASTSRRVGNYGYTF.

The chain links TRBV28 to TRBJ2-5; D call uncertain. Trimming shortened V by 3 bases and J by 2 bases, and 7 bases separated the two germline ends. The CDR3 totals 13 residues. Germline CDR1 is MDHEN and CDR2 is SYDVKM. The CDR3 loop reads CASSFYIQETQYF. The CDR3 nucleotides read TGTGCCAGCAGTTTTTATATACAAGAGACCCAGTACTTC.

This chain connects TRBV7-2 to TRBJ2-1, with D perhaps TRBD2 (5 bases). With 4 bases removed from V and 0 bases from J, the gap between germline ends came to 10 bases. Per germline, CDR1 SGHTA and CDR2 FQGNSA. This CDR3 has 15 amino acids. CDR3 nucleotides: TGTGCCAGCAGCTATTTAGCGAGCTCCTACAATGAGCAGTTCTTC. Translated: CASSYLASSYNEQFF.

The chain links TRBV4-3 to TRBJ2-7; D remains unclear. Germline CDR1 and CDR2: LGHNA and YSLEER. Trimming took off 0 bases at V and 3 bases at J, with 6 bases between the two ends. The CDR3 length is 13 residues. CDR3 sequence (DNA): TGCGCCAGCAGCCAAGATCGGAACTACGAGCAGTACTTC. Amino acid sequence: CASSQDRNYEQYF.

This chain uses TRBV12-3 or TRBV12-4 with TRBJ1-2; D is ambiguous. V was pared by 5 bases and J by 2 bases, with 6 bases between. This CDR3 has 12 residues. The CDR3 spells CASSQTNYGYTF. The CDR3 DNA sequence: TGTGCCAGCAGTCAGACGAACTATGGCTACACCTTC.

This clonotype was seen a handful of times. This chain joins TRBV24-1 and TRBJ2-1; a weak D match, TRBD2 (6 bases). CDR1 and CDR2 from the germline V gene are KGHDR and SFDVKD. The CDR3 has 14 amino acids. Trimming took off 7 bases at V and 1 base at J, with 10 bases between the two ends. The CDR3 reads CATRAGTSYNEQFF. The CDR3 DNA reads TGTGCCACCAGGGCAGGGACTTCCTACAATGAGCAGTTCTTC.

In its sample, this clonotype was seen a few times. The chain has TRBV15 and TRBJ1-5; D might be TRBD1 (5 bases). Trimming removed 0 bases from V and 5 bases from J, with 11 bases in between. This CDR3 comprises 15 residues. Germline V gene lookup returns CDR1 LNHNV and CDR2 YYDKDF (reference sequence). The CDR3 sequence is CATSRDPGWDQPQHF. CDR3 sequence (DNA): TGTGCCACCAGCAGAGATCCAGGGTGGGATCAGCCCCAGCATTTT.

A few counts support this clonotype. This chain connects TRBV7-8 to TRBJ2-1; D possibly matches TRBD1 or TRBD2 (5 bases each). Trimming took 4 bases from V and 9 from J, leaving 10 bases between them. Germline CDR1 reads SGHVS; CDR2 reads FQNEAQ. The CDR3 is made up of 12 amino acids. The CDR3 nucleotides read TGTGCCAGCAGCTACTTGGGGGTTGAGCAGTTCTTC. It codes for CASSYLGVEQFF. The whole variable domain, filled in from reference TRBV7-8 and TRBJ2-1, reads GAGVSQSPRYKVAKRGQDVALRCDPISGHVSLFWYQQALGQGPEFLTYFQNEAQLDKSGLPSDRFFAERPEGSVSTLKIQRTQQEDSAVYLCASSYLGVEQFFGPGTRLTVL.

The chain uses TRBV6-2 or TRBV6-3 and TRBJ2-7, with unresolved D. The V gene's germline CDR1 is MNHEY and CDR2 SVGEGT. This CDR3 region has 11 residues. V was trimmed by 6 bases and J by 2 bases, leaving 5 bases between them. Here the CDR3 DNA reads TGTGCCAGCAGACAAACCTACGAGCAGTACTTC. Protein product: CASRQTYEQYF.

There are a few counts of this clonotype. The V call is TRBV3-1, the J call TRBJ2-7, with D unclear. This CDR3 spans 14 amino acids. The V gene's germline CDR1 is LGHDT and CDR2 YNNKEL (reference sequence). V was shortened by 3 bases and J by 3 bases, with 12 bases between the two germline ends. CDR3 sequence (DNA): TGTGCCAGCAGCCATACGGTGGGTAGCTACGAGCAGTACTTC. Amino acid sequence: CASSHTVGSYEQYF.

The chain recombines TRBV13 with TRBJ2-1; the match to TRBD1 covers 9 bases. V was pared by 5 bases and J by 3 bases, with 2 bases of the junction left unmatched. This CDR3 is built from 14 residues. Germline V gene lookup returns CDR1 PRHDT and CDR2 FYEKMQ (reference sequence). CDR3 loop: CASSQGQGYNEQFF. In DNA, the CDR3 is TGTGCCAGCAGCCAGGGACAGGGCTACAATGAGCAGTTCTTC.

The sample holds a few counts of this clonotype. The CDR3 DNA sequence: TGTGCCAGCAGCGATAATAGTTGGGCCCTCCACTTT. It specifies CASSDNSWALHF. The chain combines TRBV2 with TRBJ1-6; D remains unclear. The length of the CDR3 is 12 residues. CDR1 and CDR2 (germline): SNHLY, FYNNEI. Trimming removed 6 bases from V and 14 bases from J, with 14 bases in between.

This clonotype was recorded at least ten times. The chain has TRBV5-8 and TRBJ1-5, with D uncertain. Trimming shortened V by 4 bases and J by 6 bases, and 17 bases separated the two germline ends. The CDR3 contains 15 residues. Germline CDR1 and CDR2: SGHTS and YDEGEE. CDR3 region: CASSPPQWASQPQHF. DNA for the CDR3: TGTGCCAGCAGCCCTCCTCAATGGGCGAGTCAGCCCCAGCATTTT.

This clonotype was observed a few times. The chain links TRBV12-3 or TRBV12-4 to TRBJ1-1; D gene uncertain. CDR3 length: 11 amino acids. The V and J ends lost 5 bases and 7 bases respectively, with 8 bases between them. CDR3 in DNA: TGTGCCAGCAGTCCCCTATATGAAGCTTTCTTT. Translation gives CASSPLYEAFF.

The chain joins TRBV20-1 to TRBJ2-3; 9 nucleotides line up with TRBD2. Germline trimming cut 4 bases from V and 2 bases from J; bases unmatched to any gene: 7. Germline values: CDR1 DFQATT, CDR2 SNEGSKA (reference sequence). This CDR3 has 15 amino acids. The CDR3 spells CSANHRLADTDTQYF. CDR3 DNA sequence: TGCAGTGCTAACCACCGACTAGCGGACACAGATACGCAGTATTTT.

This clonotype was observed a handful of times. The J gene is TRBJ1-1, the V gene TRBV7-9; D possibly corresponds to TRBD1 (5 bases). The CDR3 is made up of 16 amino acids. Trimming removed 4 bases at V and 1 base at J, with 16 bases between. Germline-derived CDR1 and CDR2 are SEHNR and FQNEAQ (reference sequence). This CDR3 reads CASSSTRDGPNTEAFF. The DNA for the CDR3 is TGTGCCAGCAGCTCAACCCGGGACGGGCCGAACACTGAAGCTTTCTTT.

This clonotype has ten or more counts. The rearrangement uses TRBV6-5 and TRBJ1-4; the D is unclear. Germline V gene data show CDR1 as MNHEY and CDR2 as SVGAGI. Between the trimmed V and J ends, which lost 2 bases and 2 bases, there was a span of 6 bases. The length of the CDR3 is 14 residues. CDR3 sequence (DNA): TGTGCCAGCAGTTACGCGGCGACTAATGAAAAACTGTTTTTT. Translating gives CASSYAATNEKLFF.

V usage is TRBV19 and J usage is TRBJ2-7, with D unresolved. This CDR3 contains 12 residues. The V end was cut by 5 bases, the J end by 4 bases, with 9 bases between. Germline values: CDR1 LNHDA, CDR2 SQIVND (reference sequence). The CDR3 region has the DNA TGTGCCAGTAGTGGAGTCGCATACGAGCAGTACTTC. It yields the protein CASSGVAYEQYF. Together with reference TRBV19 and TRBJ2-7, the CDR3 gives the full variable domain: DGGITQSPKYLFRKEGQNVTLSCEQNLNHDAMYWYRQDPGQGLRLIYYSQIVNDFQKGDIAEGYSVSREKKESFPLTVTSAQKNPTAFYLCASSGVAYEQYFGPGTRLTVT.

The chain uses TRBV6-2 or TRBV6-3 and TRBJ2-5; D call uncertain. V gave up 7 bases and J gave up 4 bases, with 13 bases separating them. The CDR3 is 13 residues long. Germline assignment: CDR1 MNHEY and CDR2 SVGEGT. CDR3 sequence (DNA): TGTGCCAGCAATACCAACTTACGAGAGACCCAGTACTTC. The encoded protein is CASNTNLRETQYF.

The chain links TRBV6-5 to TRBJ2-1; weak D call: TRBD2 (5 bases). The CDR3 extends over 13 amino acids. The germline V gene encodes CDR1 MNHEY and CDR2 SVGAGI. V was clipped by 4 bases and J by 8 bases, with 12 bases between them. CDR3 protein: CASSSPLAYEQFF. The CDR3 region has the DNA TGTGCCAGCAGTTCCCCCCTAGCCTATGAGCAGTTCTTC.

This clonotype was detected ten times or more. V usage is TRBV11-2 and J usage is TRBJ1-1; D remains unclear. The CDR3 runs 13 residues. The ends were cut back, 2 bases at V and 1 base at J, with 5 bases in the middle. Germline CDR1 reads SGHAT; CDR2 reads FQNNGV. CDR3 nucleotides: TGTGCCAGCAGCTTAAAAGAGAACACTGAAGCTTTCTTT. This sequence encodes CASSLKENTEAFF.

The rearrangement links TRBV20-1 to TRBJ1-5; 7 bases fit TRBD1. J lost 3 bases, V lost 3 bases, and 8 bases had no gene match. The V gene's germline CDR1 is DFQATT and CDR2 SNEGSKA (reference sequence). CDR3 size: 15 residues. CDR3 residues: CSARAGQPLNQPQHF. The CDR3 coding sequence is TGCAGTGCTAGGGCGGGACAGCCACTCAATCAGCCCCAGCATTTT.